The source of this T cell receptor beta chain is a study of blood T cell repertoires in COVID-19. Overall study context: T cells, B-cell-depleted T cells, or PBMCs supplied cDNA or gDNA.

Germline CDR1 reads MGHDK; CDR2 reads SYGVNS. The CDR3 is 15 residues long. The trim removed 5 bases at V and 1 base at J, leaving 6 bases unmatched. Some clones are missing from TCRdb's copy, which holds only in-frame ones; the method was immunoSEQ multiplex PCR. Of almost 500,000 clones in the sample, around nine tenths were seen once. V usage is TRBV25-1 and J usage is TRBJ1-1, with 8 bases matching TRBD1. The TCR was taken from a woman aged 55-70 years who had recovered from COVID-19. Sequencing was performed on PBMCs or T cells enriched from blood (not recorded which). The CDR3 DNA follows: TGTGCCAGCAGTTGGCAGGGGGCGGGGAACACTGAAGCTTTCTTT. Protein product: CASSWQGAGNTEAFF.